The rows below give T cell receptor beta chains drawn from one sample of a study of T cells in Graves' hyperthyroidism and ophthalmopathy. Each CDR3 protein is one row after TCRdb ran MiXCR on the multiplex PCR reads. This table has 500,000 to 600,000 distinct CDR3 sequences, just over 45% appearing once. Sequencing was done on a sample of peripheral blood or thyroid tissue (not recorded which). All receptors come from an adult woman with Graves' disease, either hyperthyroidism or ophthalmopathy (not recorded which). CDR3s include the opening cysteine and the closing phenylalanine or tryptophan. Fields, in order: J gene, V gene, clone size, D gene, CDR3 protein, CDR3 DNA. A D gene is named only where the DNA matches it firmly. Part of the rows lack a size; the others show once, few, many or a class for expanded clones.

>TRBJ1-1|TRBV7-9|many|NA
CASSLRGQAFF
TGTGCCAGCAGCTTACGGGGGCAAGCTTTCTTT
>TRBJ2-5|TRBV29-1|many|NA
CSVSAGGYQETQYF
TGCAGCGTTAGTGCTGGAGGGTACCAAGAGACCCAGTACTTC
>TRBJ2-5|TRBV7-9|NA|TRBD1
CASSPNHGQGEETQYF
TGTGCCAGCAGCCCCAACCACGGACAGGGGGAAGAGACCCAGTACTTC
>TRBJ1-5|TRBV4-1|many|NA
CASSQEWGSNQPQHF
TGCGCCAGCAGCCAAGAATGGGGAAGCAATCAGCCCCAGCATTTT
>TRBJ1-4|TRBV6-5|many|NA
CASCPTDRINEKLFF
TGTGCCAGCTGCCCCACCGACAGGATTAATGAAAAACTGTTTTTT
>TRBJ1-2|TRBV7-3|few|NA
CASSFQGWGYTF
TGTGCCAGCAGCTTCCAGGGCTGGGGCTACACCTTC
>TRBJ1-1|TRBV9|many|NA
CASSPAGGVTEAFF
TGTGCCAGCAGCCCCGCTGGAGGGGTCACTGAAGCTTTCTTT
>TRBJ1-2|TRBV19|NA|NA
CASSPYERGATYGYTF
TGTGCCAGTAGTCCATATGAGCGGGGCGCGACCTATGGCTACACCTTC
>TRBJ2-6|TRBV20-1|few|NA
CSATSGETF
TGCAGTGCTACCAGCGGAGAGACTTTC
>TRBJ2-7|TRBV2|few|TRBD1
CASNPGQSYEQYF
TGTGCCAGCAATCCGGGACAGTCATACGAGCAGTACTTC
>TRBJ2-2|TRBV5-1|NA|NA
CASSLDGGLNGELFF
TGCGCCAGCAGCTTGGATGGGGGGCTCAACGGGGAGCTGTTTTTT
>TRBJ1-6|TRBV6-4|once|NA
CASSDSTGARSPLHF
TGTGCCAGCAGTGACTCGACGGGGGCACGTTCACCCCTCCACTTT
>TRBJ1-5|TRBV24-1|many|NA
CATSDPLEGPPGSQPQHF
TGTGCCACCAGTGATCCACTCGAGGGACCGCCGGGAAGCCAGCCCCAGCATTTT
>TRBJ2-7|TRBV7-9|few|TRBD1
CASSLAGTGAHEQYF
TGTGCCAGCAGCTTAGCAGGGACAGGGGCCCACGAGCAGTACTTC
>TRBJ2-7|TRBV20-1|many|NA
CSAPMGGVEFGQYF
TGCAGTGCTCCGATGGGGGGCGTTGAGTTTGGGCAGTACTTC
>TRBJ1-5|TRBV6-6|many|NA
CASSPERLTNNQPQHF
TGTGCCAGCTCACCAGAACGTTTGACGAACAATCAGCCCCAGCATTTT
>TRBJ1-6|TRBV14|many|NA
CASSQVPSSPLHF
TGTGCCAGCAGCCAAGTCCCCTCCTCACCCCTCCACTTT
>TRBJ2-2|TRBV10-3|NA|NA
CATRAEGAGTGELFF
TGTGCCACCAGAGCAGAAGGGGCGGGCACCGGGGAGCTGTTTTTT
>TRBJ1-1|TRBV5-1|NA|NA
CASRREGPEAFF
TGCGCCAGCCGCAGGGAGGGGCCCGAAGCTTTCTTT
>TRBJ1-3|TRBV13|many|NA
CASSFLRASGNTIYF
TGTGCCAGCAGCTTTCTCAGAGCCTCTGGAAACACCATATATTTT
>TRBJ2-5|TRBV7-2|NA|TRBD2
CASSLDRASGETQYF
TGTGCCAGCAGCTTAGATCGGGCTAGCGGAGAGACCCAGTACTTC
>TRBJ2-5|TRBV5-1|many|NA
CASARGGTSAETQYF
TGCGCCAGCGCCCGGGGTGGGACTTCGGCAGAGACCCAGTACTTC
>TRBJ1-1|TRBV20-1|many|NA
CSASDDGGNTEAFF
TGCAGTGCCTCGGATGATGGGGGGAACACTGAAGCTTTCTTT
>TRBJ2-5|TRBV24-1|NA|NA
CATSEGIQPQYF
TGTGCCACCAGTGAAGGAATTCAGCCCCAGTACTTC
>TRBJ2-2|TRBV7-6|NA|TRBD2
CASSALAGDGTGELFF
TGTGCCAGCAGCGCACTAGCGGGGGATGGCACCGGGGAGCTGTTTTTT
>TRBJ1-5|TRBV2|many|TRBD1
CASSVDRVFYQPQHF
TGTGCCAGCAGTGTGGACAGGGTTTTCTATCAGCCCCAGCATTTT
>TRBJ1-3|TRBV7-9|many|NA
CASSPQYVYSGNTIYF
TGTGCCAGCAGCCCCCAGTATGTCTACTCTGGAAACACCATATATTTT
>TRBJ1-5|TRBV20-1|NA|NA
CSLSPRGGNQPQHF
TGCAGTTTATCGCCCAGGGGAGGCAATCAGCCCCAGCATTTT
>TRBJ2-5|TRBV10-3|few|NA
CAISEEGIDIQETQYF
TGTGCCATCAGTGAGGAGGGGATCGACATCCAAGAGACCCAGTACTTC